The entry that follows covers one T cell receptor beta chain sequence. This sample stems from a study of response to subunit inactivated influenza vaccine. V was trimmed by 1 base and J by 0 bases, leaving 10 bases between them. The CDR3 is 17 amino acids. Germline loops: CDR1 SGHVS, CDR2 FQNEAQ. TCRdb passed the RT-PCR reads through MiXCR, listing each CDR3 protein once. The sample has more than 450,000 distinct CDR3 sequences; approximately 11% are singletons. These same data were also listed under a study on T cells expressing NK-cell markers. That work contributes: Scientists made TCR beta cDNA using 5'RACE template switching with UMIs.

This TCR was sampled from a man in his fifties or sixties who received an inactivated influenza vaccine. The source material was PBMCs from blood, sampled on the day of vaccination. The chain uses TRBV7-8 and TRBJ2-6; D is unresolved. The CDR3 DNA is TGTGCCAGCAGCTTAGACCCATTGAGCTCTGGGGCCAACGTCCTGACTTTC. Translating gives CASSLDPLSSGANVLTF.